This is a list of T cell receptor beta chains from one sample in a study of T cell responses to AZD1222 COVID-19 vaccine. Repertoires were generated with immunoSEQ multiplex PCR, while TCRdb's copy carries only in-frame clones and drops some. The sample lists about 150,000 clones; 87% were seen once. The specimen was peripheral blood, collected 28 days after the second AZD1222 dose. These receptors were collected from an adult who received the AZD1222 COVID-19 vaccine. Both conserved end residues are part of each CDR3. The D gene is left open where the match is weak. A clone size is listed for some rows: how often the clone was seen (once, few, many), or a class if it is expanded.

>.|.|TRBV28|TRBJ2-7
CASSPYEVSYEQYF
TGTGCCAGCAGCCCCTACGAGGTTTCCTACGAGCAGTACTTC
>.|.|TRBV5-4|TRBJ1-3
CASMVAANSGNTIYF
TGTGCCAGCATGGTGGCAGCGAACTCTGGAAACACCATATATTTT
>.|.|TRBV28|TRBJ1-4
CASSWGLNEKLFF
TGTGCCAGCAGTTGGGGCCTTAATGAAAAACTGTTTTTT
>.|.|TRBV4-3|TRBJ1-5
CASSQDFYSNQPQHF
TGCGCCAGCAGCCAAGATTTCTATAGCAATCAGCCCCAGCATTTT
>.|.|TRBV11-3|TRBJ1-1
CASSLALNTEAFF
TGTGCCAGCAGCTTAGCGTTGAACACTGAAGCTTTCTTT
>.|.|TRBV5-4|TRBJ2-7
CASSLSSWSSDEQYF
TGTGCCAGCAGCTTGTCCTCGTGGTCCTCGGACGAGCAGTACTTC
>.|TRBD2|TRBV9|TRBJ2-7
CASSVGTSGYEQYF
TGTGCCAGCAGCGTAGGAACTAGCGGTTACGAGCAGTACTTC
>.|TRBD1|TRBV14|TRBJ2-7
CASSHGPGTGQGEQYF
TGTGCCAGCAGCCATGGACCGGGGACAGGGCAGGGGGAGCAGTACTTC
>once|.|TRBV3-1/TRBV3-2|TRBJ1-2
CASSPGRRANYGYTF
TGTGCCAGCAGCCCCGGACGGAGAGCTAACTATGGCTACACCTTC
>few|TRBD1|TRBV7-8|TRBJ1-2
CASSLVGTGELGGYTF
TGTGCCAGCAGCTTAGTAGGGACAGGGGAGCTAGGAGGCTACACCTTC
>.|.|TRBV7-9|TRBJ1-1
CASSRLPEAFF
TGTGCCAGCAGCCGTCTTCCTGAAGCTTTCTTT
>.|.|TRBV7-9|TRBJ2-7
CASSRWAPNYEQYF
TGTGCCAGCAGCCGCTGGGCCCCCAACTACGAGCAGTACTTC
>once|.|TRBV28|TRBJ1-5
CASARAGTGQPQHF
TGTGCCAGCGCCCGGGCAGGGACCGGTCAGCCCCAGCATTTT
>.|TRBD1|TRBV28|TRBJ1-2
CASRQGPNSYGYTF
TGTGCCAGCAGACAGGGGCCCAACTCCTATGGCTACACCTTC
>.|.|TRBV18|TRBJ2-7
CASSPPNQGEQYF
TGTGCCAGCTCACCACCGAACCAGGGAGAGCAGTACTTC
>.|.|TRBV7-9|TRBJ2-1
CASSLALRGNEQFF
TGTGCCAGCAGCTTAGCCCTTCGGGGCAATGAGCAGTTCTTC
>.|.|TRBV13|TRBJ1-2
CASSFGRVGYTF
TGTGCCAGCAGCTTCGGCAGGGTCGGCTACACCTTC
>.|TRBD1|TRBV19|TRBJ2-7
CASSGQGMYEQYF
TGTGCCAGTAGTGGACAGGGGATGTACGAGCAGTACTTC
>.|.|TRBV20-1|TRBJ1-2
CSASLLRGNYGYTF
TGCAGTGCTAGTCTGCTTCGGGGCAACTATGGCTACACCTTC
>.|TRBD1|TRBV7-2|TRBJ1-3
CASSSHRGGTGNTIYF
TGTGCCAGCAGCTCTCACAGGGGAGGGACTGGAAACACCATATATTTT
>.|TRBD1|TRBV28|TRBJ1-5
CASSLSVGQGNQPQHF
TGTGCCAGCAGTTTATCAGTTGGACAGGGCAATCAGCCCCAGCATTTT
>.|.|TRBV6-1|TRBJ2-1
CASSEALTVWDEQFF
TGTGCCAGCAGTGAAGCGTTAACAGTCTGGGATGAGCAGTTCTTC
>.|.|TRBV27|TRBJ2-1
CASRKLGGGYNEQFF
TGTGCCAGCAGAAAACTAGGTGGGGGCTACAATGAGCAGTTCTTC